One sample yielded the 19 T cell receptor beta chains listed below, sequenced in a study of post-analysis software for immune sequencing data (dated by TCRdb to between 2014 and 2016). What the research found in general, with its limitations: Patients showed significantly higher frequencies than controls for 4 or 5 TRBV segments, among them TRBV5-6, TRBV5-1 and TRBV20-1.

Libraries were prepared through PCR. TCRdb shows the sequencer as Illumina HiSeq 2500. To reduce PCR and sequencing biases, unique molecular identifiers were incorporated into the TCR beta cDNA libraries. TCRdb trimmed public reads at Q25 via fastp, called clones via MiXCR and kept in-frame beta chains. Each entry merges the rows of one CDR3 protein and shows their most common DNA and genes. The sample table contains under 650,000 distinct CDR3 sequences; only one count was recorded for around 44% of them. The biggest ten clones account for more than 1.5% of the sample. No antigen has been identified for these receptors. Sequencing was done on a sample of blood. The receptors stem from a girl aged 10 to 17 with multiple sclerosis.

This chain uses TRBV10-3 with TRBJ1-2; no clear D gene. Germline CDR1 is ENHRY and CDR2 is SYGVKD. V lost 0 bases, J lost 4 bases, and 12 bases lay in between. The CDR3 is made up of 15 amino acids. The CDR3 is CAISESGLTSYGYTF. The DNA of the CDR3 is TGTGCCATCAGTGAGTCGGGCCTTACGAGCTATGGCTACACCTTC.

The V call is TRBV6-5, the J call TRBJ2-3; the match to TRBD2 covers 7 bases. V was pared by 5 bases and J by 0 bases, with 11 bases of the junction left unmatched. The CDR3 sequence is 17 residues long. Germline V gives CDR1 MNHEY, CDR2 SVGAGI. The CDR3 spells CASSPRPLSGSTDTQYF. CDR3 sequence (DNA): TGTGCCAGCAGTCCTCGACCGCTTAGCGGGAGCACAGATACGCAGTATTTT.

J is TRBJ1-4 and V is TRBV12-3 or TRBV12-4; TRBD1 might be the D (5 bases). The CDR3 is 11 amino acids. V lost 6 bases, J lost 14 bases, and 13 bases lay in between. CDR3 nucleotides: TGTGCCAGCAGCACGGGGCCGGGGCTGTTTTTT. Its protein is CASSTGPGLFF.

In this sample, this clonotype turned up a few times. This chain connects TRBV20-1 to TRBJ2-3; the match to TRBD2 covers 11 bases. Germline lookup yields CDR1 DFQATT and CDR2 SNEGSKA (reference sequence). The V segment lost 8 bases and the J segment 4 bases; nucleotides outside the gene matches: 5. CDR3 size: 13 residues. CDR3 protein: CSLAGGRADTQYF. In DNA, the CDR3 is TGCAGTCTAGCGGGGGGAAGGGCAGATACGCAGTATTTT.

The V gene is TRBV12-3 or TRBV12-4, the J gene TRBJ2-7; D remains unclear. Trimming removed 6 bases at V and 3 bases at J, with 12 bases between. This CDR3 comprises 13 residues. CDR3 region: CASSPGLVYEQYF. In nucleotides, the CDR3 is TGTGCCAGCAGCCCCGGGTTAGTCTACGAGCAGTACTTC.

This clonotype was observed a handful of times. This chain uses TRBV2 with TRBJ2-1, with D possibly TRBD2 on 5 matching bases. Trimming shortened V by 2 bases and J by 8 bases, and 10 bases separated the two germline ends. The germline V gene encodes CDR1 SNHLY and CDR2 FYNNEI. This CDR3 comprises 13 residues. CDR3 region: CASSEIEGYEQFF. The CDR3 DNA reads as TGTGCCAGCAGTGAAATCGAGGGTTATGAGCAGTTCTTC.

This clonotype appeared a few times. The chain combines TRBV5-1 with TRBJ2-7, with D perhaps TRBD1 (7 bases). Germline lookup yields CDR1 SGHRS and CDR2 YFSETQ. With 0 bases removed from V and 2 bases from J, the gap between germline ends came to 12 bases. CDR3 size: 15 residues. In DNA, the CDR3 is TGCGCCAGCAGCTTGGAGGCCAGGGGGGCCTACGAGCAGTACTTC. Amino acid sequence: CASSLEARGAYEQYF.

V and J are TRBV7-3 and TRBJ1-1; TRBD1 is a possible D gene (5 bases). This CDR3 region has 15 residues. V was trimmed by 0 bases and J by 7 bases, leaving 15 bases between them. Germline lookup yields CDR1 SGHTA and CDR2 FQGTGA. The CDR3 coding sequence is TGTGCCAGCAGCTTAACGCTGGGCCGGGGGGATGAAGCTTTCTTT. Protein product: CASSLTLGRGDEAFF.

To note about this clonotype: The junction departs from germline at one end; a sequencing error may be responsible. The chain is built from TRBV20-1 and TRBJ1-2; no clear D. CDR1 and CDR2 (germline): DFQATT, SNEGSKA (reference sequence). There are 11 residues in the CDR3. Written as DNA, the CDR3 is TGCAGTGTTAGAACGGAGTTTGGCTACACCTTC. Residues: CSVRTEFGYTF.

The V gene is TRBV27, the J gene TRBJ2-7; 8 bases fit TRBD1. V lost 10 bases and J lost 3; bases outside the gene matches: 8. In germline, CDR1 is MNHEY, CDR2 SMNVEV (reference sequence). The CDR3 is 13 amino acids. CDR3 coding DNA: TGTGCCATCGGGACAGGTTCTCTCTACGAGCAGTACTTC. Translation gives CAIGTGSLYEQYF.

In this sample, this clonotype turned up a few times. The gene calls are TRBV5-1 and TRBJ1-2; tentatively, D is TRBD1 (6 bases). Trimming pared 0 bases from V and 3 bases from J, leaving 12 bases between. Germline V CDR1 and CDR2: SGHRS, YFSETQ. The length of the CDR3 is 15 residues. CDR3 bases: TGCGCCAGCAGCTTGGGCGGGGGCGCTGACTATGGCTACACCTTC. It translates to CASSLGGGADYGYTF.

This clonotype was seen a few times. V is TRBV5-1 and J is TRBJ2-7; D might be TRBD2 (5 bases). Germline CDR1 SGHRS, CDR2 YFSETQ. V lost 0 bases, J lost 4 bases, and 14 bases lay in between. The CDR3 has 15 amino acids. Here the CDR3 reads CASSLVSGEGYEQYF. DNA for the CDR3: TGCGCCAGCAGCTTGGTTTCCGGGGAAGGATACGAGCAGTACTTC.

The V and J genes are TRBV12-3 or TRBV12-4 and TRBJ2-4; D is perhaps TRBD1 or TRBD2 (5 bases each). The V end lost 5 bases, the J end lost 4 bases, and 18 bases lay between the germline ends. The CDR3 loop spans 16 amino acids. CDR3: CASSPPGPYTKNIQYF. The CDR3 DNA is TGTGCCAGCAGTCCTCCGGGACCTTACACTAAAAACATTCAGTACTTC.

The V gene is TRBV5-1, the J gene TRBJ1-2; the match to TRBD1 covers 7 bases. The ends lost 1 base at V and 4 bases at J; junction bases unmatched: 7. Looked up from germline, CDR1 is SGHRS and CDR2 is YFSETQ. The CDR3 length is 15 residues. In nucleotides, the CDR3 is TGCGCCAGCAGCTTGCTACGACAGGGCCGCTATGGCTACACCTTC. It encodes CASSLLRQGRYGYTF.

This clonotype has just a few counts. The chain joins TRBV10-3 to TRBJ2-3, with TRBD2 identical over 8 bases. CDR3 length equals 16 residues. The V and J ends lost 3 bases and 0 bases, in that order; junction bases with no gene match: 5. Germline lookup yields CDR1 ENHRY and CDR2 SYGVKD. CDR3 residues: CAISEFAGGSTDTQYF. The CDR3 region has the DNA TGTGCCATCAGTGAATTCGCGGGAGGTAGCACAGATACGCAGTATTTT.

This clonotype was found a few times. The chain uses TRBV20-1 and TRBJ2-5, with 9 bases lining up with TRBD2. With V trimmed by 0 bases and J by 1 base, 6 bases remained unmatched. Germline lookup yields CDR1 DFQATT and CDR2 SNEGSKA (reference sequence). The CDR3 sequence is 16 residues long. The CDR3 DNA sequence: TGCAGTGCTAGAGATCTTCTGACTAGCGGCCAAGAGACCCAGTACTTC. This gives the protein CSARDLLTSGQETQYF.

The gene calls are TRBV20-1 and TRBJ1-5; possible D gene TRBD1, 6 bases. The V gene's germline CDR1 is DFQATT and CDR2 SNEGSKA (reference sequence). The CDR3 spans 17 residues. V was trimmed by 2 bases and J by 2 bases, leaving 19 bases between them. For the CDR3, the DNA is TGCAGTGCTAGATCCGAACAGCGTGCAGGGGGCAATCAGCCCCAGCATTTT. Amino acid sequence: CSARSEQRAGGNQPQHF.

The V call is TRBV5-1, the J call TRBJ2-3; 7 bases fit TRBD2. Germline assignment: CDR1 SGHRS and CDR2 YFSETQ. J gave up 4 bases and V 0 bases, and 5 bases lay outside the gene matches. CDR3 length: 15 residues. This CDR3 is CASSLATSSSDTQYF. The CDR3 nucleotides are TGCGCCAGCAGCTTGGCGACTAGCAGTTCAGATACGCAGTATTTT.

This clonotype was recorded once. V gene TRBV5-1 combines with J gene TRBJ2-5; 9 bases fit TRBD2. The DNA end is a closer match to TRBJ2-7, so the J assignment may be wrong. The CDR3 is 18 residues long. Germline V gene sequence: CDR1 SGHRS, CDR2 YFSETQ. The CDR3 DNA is TGCGCCAGCAGCTTGGCCCCCAGCGGGGGGAGCCAATCCTACGAGCAGTACTTC. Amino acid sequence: CASSLAPSGGSQSYEQYF.